This T cell receptor beta chain derives from a study of blood T cell repertoires in COVID-19. Turning to the study itself: Acute and convalescent COVID-19 specimens originated in the United States, Italy and Spain. Sources were T cells, B-cell-depleted T cells, or PBMCs; the material itself was cDNA or gDNA.

Cohort placement rested on clinical history that participants reported themselves. Original methodology: The authors estimated nucleated cell counts from reference gene primer amplification. TCRdb's copy holds only in-frame clones and misses some; the assay was immunoSEQ multiplex PCR. Clone size and V and J calls were adopted from that table, with D and trimming inferred from the DNA. Here the sample spans roughly 260,000 clones, 83% being singletons. The germline V gene encodes CDR1 PRHDT and CDR2 FYEKMQ (reference sequence). The CDR3 consists of 16 residues. V shed 3 bases, J shed 4 bases, and the junction held 9 bases outside the gene matches.

The sequencing input was PBMCs or T cells enriched from blood (not recorded which). The sequence was collected from a middle-aged woman who had been exposed to COVID-19. The chain employs TRBV13 and TRBJ1-3, with 7 bases matching TRBD1. CDR3 amino acids: CASSLSGRGTGNTIYF. The DNA of the CDR3 is TGTGCCAGCAGCTTGAGTGGCAGGGGGACGGGAAACACCATATATTTT.